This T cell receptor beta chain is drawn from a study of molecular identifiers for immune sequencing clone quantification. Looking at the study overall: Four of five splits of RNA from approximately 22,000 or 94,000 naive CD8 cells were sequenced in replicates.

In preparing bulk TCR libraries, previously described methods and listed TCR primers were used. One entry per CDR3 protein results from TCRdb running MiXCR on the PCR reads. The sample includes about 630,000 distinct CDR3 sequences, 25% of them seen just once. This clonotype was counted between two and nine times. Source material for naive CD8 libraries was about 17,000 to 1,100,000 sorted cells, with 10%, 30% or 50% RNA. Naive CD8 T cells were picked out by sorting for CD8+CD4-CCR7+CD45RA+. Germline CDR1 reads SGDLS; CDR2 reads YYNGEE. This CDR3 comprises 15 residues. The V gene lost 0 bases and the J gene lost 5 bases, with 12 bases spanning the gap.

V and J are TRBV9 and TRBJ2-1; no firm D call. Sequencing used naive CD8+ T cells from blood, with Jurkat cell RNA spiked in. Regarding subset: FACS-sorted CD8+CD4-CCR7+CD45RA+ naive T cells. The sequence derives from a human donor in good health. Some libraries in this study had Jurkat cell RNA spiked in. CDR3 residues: CASSVGGQEHNEQFF. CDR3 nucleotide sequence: TGTGCCAGCAGCGTAGGCGGCCAGGAACACAATGAGCAGTTCTTC.